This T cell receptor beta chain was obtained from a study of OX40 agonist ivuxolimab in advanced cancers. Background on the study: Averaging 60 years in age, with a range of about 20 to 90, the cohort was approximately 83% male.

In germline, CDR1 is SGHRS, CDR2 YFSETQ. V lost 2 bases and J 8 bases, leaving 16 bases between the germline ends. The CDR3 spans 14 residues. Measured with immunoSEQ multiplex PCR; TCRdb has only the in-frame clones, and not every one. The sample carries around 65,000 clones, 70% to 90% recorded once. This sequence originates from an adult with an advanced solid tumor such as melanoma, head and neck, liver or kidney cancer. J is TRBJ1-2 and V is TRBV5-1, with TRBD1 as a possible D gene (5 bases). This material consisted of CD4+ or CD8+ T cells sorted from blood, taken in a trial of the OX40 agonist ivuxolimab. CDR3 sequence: CASSLGRVKGGYTF. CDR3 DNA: TGCGCCAGCAGCTTAGGCAGGGTAAAGGGCGGCTACACCTTC.